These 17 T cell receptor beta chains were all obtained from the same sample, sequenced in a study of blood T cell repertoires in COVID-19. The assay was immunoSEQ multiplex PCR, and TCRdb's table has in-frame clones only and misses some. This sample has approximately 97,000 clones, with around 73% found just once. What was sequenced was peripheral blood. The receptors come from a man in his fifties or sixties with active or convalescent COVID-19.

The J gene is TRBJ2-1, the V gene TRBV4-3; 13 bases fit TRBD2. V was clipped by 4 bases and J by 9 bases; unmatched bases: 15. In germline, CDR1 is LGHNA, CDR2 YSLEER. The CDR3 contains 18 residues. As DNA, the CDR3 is TGCGCCAGCAGCCCCTCCTTGCGTCGCACTAGCGGGAGGGGTGAGCAGTTCTTC. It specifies CASSPSLRRTSGRGEQFF.

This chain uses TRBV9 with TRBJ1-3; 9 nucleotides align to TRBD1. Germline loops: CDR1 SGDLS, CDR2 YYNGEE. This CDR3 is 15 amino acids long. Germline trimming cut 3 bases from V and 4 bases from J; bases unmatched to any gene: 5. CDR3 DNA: TGTGCCAGCAGCGGGCCCGGGACAGGGGGAAACACCATATATTTT. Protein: CASSGPGTGGNTIYF.

CDR3 sequence (DNA): TGTGCCAGCAGCTTCCGTATTGGTAAAAAGTGGGCAGGCAATCAGCCCCAGCATTTT. Translation gives CASSFRIGKKWAGNQPQHF. This sequence joins TRBV7-2 and TRBJ1-5; D uncertain. Germline V CDR1 and CDR2: SGHTA, FQGNSA. The CDR3 is 19 residues long. With 3 bases removed from V and 2 bases from J, the gap between germline ends came to 23 bases.

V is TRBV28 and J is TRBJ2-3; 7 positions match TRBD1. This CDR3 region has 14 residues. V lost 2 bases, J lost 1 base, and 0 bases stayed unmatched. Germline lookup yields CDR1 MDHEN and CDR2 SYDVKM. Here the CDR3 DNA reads TGTGCCAGCAGTTTAACAGGGGGCACAGATACGCAGTATTTT. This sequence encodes CASSLTGGTDTQYF. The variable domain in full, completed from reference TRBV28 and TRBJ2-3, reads DVKVTQSSRYLVKRTGEKVFLECVQDMDHENMFWYRQDPGLGLRLIYFSYDVKMKEKGDIPEGYSVSREKKERFSLILESASTNQTSMYLCASSLTGGTDTQYFGPGTRLTVL.

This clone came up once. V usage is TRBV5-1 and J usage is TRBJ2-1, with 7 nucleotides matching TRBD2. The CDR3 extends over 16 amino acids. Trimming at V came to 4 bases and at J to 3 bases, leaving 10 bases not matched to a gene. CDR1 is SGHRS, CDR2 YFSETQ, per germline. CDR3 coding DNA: TGCGCCAGCAGCCCGAGTGAGGCTAGCGGCTACAATGAGCAGTTCTTC. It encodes CASSPSEASGYNEQFF.

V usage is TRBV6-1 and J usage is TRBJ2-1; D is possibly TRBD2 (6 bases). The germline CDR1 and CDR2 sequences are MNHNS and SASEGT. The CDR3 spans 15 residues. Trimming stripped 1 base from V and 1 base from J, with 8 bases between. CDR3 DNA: TGTGCCAGCAGTGAAGAAGCGGGTTCCTACAATGAGCAGTTCTTC. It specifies CASSEEAGSYNEQFF.

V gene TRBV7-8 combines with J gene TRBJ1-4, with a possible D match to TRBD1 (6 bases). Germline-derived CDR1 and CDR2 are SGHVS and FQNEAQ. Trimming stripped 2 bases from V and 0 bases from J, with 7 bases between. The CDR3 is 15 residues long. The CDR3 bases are TGTGCCAGCAGCTTACCAGGGGCAACTAATGAAAAACTGTTTTTT. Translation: CASSLPGATNEKLFF. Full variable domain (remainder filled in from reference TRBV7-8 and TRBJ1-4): GAGVSQSPRYKVAKRGQDVALRCDPISGHVSLFWYQQALGQGPEFLTYFQNEAQLDKSGLPSDRFFAERPEGSVSTLKIQRTQQEDSAVYLCASSLPGATNEKLFFGSGTQLSVL.

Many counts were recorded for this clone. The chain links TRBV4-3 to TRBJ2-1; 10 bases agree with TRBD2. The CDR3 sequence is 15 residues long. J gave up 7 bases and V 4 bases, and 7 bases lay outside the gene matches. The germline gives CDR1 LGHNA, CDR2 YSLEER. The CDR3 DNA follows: TGCGCCAGCAGCCCCCGAGCGGGAGGGTATAATGAGCAGTTCTTC. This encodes CASSPRAGGYNEQFF.

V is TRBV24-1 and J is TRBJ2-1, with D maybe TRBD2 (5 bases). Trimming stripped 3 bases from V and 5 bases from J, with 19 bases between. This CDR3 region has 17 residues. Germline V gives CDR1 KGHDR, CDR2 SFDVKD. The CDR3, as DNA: TGTGCCACCAGTGATGGGAAGAGCGGACTGTACAACAATGAGCAGTTCTTC. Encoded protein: CATSDGKSGLYNNEQFF.

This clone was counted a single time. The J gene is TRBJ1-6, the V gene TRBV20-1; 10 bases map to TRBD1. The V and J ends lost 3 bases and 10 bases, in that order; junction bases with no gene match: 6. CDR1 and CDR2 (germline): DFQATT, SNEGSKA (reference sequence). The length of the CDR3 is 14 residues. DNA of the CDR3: TGCAGTGCTAGTGGGGACAGGGGCCCCTCACCCCTCCACTTT. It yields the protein CSASGDRGPSPLHF.

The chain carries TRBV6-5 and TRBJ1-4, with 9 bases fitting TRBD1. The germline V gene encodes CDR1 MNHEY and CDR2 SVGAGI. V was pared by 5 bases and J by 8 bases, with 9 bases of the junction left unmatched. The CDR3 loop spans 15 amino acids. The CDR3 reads CASSLIQGAGEKLFF. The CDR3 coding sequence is TGTGCCAGCAGTCTTATACAGGGGGCAGGGGAAAAACTGTTTTTT.

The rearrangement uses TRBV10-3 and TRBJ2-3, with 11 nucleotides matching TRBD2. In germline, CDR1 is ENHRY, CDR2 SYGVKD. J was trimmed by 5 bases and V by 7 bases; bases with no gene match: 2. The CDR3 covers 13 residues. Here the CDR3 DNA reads TGTGCCATCACGACTAGCGGGGAAGATACGCAGTATTTT. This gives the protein CAITTSGEDTQYF.

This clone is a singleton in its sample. DNA of the CDR3: TGTGCCAGCAGCCGGACTAGCGGGAGGTATCGAGATACGCAGTATTTT. Translated: CASSRTSGRYRDTQYF. This chain links TRBV7-2 with TRBJ2-3; 14 bases line up with TRBD2. CDR3 length: 16 residues. Germline CDR1 is SGHTA and CDR2 is FQGNSA. V gave up 5 bases and J gave up 5 bases; unmatched junction bases: 6.

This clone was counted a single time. CDR3 bases: TGTGCCAGCAGTTTATCAAGCCGGGACAGAGCTTTCTTT. Translating gives CASSLSSRDRAFF. The chain recombines TRBV27 with TRBJ1-1; 7 positions match TRBD1. Germline lookup yields CDR1 MNHEY and CDR2 SMNVEV (reference sequence). The V segment lost 0 bases and the J segment 10 bases; nucleotides outside the gene matches: 5. The CDR3 spans 13 residues.

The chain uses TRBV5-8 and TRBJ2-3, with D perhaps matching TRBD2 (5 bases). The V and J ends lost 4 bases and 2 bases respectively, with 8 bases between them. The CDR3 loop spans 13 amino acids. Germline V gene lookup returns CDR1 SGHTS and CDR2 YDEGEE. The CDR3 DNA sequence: TGTGCCAGCAGCCCGACTAACACAGATACGCAGTATTTT. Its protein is CASSPTNTDTQYF.

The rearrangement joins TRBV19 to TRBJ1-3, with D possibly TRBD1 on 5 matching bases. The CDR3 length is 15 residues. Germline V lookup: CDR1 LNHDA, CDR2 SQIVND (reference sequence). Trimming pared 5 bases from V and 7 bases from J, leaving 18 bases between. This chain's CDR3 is CASSALGTPGNTIYF. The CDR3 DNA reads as TGTGCCAGTAGTGCCCTCGGGACTCCCGGGAACACCATATATTTT. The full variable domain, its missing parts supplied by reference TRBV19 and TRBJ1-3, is DGGITQSPKYLFRKEGQNVTLSCEQNLNHDAMYWYRQDPGQGLRLIYYSQIVNDFQKGDIAEGYSVSREKKESFPLTVTSAQKNPTAFYLCASSALGTPGNTIYFGEGSWLTVV.

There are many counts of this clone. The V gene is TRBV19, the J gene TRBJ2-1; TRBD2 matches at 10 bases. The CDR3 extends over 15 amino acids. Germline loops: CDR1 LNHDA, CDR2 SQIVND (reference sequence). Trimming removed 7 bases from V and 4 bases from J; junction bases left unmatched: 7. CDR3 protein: CASNKREGRYNEQFF. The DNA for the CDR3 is TGTGCCAGTAATAAGCGGGAGGGCCGTTACAATGAGCAGTTCTTC.